Here is one TCR beta chain with its context. The source of the sample is a study of blood T cell repertoires in COVID-19. Study in general: Both acute and convalescent COVID-19 samples were obtained from the United States, Italy and Spain. The cDNA or gDNA used as material had been derived from T cells, B-cell-depleted T cells, or PBMCs.

Trimming stripped 0 bases from V and 1 base from J, with 18 bases between. The CDR3 totals 18 residues. Looked up from germline, CDR1 is SGDLS and CDR2 is YYNGEE. In the source study's methods: The authors estimated nucleated cell counts from reference gene primer amplification. Here immunoSEQ multiplex PCR was the method, and the copy in TCRdb shows in-frame clones only, minus some. For V, J and clone size, that table is used; D and trimming come from the DNA. The sample lists around 45,000 clones, roughly 90% occurring once. The chain combines TRBV9 with TRBJ2-3, with D tentatively TRBD2 (7 bases). This receptor was obtained from a man older than 75 with acute or convalescent COVID-19. The sequenced sample consisted of peripheral blood. For the CDR3, the DNA is TGTGCCAGCAGCGTAGGCCCCTGGGGGGGGGCGGGCACAGATACGCAGTATTTT. Amino acid sequence: CASSVGPWGGAGTDTQYF.